The TCR beta chain described here comes from a study of cytomegalovirus exposure and HLA in healthy donors. As for this clone: Its cognate antigen is unknown.

Study-wide results and caveats: Later analysis identified a missense DCLRE1C variant that was linked to TCR beta V- and J-gene trimming. Across donors, presence/absence analyses took sequencing depth to be roughly uniform.

The PCR had 60 Vbeta and 13 Jbeta primers. Assay used: immunoSEQ multiplex PCR; TCRdb lists only in-frame clones, some missing. The sample lists 210,000 or so clones; roughly 85% were seen once. CDR3 length equals 15 residues. Trimming shortened V by 0 bases and J by 5 bases, and 15 bases separated the two germline ends. Per germline, CDR1 SGDLS and CDR2 YYNGEE. The sample taken for sequencing was PBMCs. This rearrangement joins TRBV9 to TRBJ2-7; maybe TRBD2 (7 bases). This TCR was sampled from a man between 18 and 35 years old in good health and CMV-seronegative. In DNA, the CDR3 is TGTGCCAGCAGCGTAGTAGGGGGGGCGCCTCACGAGCAGTACTTC. Encoded protein: CASSVVGGAPHEQYF.